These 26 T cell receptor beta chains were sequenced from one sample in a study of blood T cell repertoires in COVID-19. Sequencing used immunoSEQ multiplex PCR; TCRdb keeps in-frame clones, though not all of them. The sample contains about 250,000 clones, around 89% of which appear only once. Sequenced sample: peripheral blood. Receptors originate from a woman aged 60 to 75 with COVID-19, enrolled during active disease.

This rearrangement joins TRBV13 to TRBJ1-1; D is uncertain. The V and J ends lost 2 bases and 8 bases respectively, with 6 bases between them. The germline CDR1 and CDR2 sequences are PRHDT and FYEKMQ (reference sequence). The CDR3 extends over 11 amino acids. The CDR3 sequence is CASSLYNEAFF. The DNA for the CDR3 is TGTGCCAGCAGCTTATACAACGAAGCTTTCTTT.

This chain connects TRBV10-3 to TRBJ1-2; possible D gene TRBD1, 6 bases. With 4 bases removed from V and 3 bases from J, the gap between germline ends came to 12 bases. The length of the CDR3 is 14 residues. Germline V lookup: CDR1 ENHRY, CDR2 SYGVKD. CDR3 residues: CAISVGRGDYGYTF. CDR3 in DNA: TGTGCCATCAGTGTAGGCAGGGGCGACTATGGCTACACCTTC.

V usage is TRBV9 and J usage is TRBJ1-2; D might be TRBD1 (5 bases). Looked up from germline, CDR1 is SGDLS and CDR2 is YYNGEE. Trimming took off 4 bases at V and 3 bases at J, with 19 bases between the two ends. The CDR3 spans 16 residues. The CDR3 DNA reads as TGTGCCAGCAGCCCCCTGGCAGGGCCGGTAGACTATGGCTACACCTTC. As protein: CASSPLAGPVDYGYTF.

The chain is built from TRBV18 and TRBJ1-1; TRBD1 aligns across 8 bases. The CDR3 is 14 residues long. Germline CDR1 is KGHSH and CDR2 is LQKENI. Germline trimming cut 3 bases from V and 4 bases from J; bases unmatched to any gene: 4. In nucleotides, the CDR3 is TGTGCCAGCTCACCGGGGCAGGGGGCCACTGAAGCTTTCTTT. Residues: CASSPGQGATEAFF.

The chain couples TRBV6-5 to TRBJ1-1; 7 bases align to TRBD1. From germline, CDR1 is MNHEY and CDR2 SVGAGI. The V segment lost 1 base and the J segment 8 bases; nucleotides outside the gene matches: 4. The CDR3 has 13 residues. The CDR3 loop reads CASSYFGTEEAFF. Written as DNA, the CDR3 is TGTGCCAGCAGTTACTTTGGGACAGAAGAAGCTTTCTTT.

The chain's CDR3 is CSVEAWRLAGGSVVNEQFF. DNA for the CDR3: TGCAGCGTTGAGGCATGGAGACTAGCGGGGGGAAGTGTGGTGAATGAGCAGTTCTTC. The gene calls are TRBV29-1 and TRBJ2-1, with 13 bases lining up with TRBD2. Germline loops: CDR1 SQVTM, CDR2 ANQGSEA. The junction had 18 bases not matched to a gene; V was cut back by 3 bases and J by 7 bases. This CDR3 spans 19 amino acids.

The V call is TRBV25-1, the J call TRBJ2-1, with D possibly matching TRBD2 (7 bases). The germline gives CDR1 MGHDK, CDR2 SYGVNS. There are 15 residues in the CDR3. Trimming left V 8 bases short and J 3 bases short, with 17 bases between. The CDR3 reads CASPRGGGGYNEQFF. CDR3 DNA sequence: TGTGCCAGCCCGAGGGGCGGGGGCGGCTACAATGAGCAGTTCTTC.

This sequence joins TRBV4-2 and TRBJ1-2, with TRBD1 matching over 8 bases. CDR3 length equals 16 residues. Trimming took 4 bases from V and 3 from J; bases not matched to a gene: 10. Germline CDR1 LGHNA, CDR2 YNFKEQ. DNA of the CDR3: TGTGCCAGCAGCCTCCTAGAAGGACAGGGATACTATGGCTACACCTTC. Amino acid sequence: CASSLLEGQGYYGYTF.

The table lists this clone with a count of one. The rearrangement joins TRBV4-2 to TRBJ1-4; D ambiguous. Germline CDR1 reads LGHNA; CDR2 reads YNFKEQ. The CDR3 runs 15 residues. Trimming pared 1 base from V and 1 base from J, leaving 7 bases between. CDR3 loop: CASSQAGVTNEKLFF. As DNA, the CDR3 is TGTGCCAGCAGCCAAGCCGGGGTAACTAATGAAAAACTGTTTTTT.

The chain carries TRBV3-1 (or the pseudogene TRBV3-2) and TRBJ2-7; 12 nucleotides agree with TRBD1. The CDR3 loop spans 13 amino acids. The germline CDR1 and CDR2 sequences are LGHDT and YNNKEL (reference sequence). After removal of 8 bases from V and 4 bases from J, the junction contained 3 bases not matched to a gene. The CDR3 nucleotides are TGTGCCAGCGGGACAGGGGGCGAATACGAGCAGTACTTC. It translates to CASGTGGEYEQYF.

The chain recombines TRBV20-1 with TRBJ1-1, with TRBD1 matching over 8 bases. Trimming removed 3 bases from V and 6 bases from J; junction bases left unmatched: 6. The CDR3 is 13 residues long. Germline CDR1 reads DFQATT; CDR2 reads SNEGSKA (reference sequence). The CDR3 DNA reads TGCAGTGCTAGTTACAGGGGGTGGGCTGAAGCTTTCTTT. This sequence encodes CSASYRGWAEAFF.

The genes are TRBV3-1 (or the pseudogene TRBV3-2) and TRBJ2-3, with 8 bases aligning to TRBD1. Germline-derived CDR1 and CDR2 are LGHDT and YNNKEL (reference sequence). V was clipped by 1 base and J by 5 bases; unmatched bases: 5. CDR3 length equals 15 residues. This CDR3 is CASSQGTGQGDTQYF. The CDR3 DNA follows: TGTGCCAGCAGCCAAGGGACAGGACAGGGAGATACGCAGTATTTT.

CDR3 sequence: CASSIEGTNYGYTF. Here the CDR3 DNA reads TGTGCCAGTAGTATCGAGGGCACCAACTATGGCTACACCTTC. This sequence joins TRBV19 and TRBJ1-2; D uncertain. The CDR3 is 14 residues long. Germline V gene lookup returns CDR1 LNHDA and CDR2 SQIVND (reference sequence). V was trimmed by 3 bases and J by 2 bases, leaving 10 bases between them. The full variable domain, with the rest looked up from reference TRBV19 and TRBJ1-2, is DGGITQSPKYLFRKEGQNVTLSCEQNLNHDAMYWYRQDPGQGLRLIYYSQIVNDFQKGDIAEGYSVSREKKESFPLTVTSAQKNPTAFYLCASSIEGTNYGYTFGSGTRLTVV.

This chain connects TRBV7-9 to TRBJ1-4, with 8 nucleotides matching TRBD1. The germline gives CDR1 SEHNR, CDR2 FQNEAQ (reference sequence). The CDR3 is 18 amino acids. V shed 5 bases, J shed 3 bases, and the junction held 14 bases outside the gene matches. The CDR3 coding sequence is TGTGCCAGCAGCGGTGGACAGGGAGAGGGATATTCTAATGAAAAACTGTTTTTT. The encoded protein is CASSGGQGEGYSNEKLFF.

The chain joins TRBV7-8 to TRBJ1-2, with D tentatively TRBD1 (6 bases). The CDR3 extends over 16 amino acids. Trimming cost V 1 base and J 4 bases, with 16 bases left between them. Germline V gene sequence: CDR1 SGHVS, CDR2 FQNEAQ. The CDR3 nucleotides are TGTGCCAGCAGCTTAGTAGCAGGGGAGCACGGCTATGGCTACACCTTC. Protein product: CASSLVAGEHGYGYTF. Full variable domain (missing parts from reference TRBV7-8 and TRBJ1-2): GAGVSQSPRYKVAKRGQDVALRCDPISGHVSLFWYQQALGQGPEFLTYFQNEAQLDKSGLPSDRFFAERPEGSVSTLKIQRTQQEDSAVYLCASSLVAGEHGYGYTFGSGTRLTVV.

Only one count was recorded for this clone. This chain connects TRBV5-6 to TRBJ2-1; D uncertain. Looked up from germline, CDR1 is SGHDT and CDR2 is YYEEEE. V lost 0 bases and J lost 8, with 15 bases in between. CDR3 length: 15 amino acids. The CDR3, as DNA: TGTGCCAGCAGCTTGGTGAGTCCCCTCCCGGATGAGCAGTTCTTC. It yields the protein CASSLVSPLPDEQFF.

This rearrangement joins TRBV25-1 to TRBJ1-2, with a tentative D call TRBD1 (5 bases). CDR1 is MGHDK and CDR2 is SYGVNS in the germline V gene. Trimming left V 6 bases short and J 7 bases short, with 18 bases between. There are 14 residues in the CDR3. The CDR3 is CASREGASHGGYTF. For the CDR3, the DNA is TGTGCCAGCAGGGAAGGGGCCAGCCACGGTGGCTACACCTTC.

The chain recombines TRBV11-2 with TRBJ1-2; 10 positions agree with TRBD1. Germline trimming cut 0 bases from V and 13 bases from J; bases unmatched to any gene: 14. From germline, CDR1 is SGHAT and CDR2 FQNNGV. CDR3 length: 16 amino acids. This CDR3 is CASSLDLPTGTGVPTF. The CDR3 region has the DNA TGTGCCAGCAGCTTAGATCTACCGACCGGGACAGGGGTTCCCACCTTC.

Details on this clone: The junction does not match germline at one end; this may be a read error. The CDR3 region is CASSLLRRRVHYGYTF. The CDR3 nucleotides are TGTGCTAGCAGCTTACTTCGGCGTCGGGTTCACTATGGCTACACCTTC. The J gene is TRBJ1-2, the V gene TRBV7-7; D gene uncertain. CDR3 length equals 16 residues. The germline V gene has CDR1 SSHAT and CDR2 FNYEAQ (reference sequence).

The CDR3 nucleotides are TGTGCCAGCAGCCCCGCACTAGCGGGGGGCACCGGGGAGCTGTTTTTT. Protein sequence: CASSPALAGGTGELFF. The chain links TRBV11-3 to TRBJ2-2; 12 bases map to TRBD2. Germline V lookup: CDR1 SGHNT, CDR2 YENEEA. The CDR3 is 16 amino acids. The trim removed 5 bases at V and 4 bases at J, leaving 5 bases unmatched.

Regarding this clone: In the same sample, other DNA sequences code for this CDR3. CDR3 protein: CASSLGQGSYNEQFF. The CDR3 DNA follows: TGCGCCAGCAGCTTGGGGCAGGGATCCTACAATGAGCAGTTCTTC. The chain joins TRBV5-1 to TRBJ2-1; weak D call: TRBD1 (5 bases). Trimming removed 0 bases at V and 1 base at J, with 8 bases between. This CDR3 spans 15 amino acids. Per germline, CDR1 SGHRS and CDR2 YFSETQ.

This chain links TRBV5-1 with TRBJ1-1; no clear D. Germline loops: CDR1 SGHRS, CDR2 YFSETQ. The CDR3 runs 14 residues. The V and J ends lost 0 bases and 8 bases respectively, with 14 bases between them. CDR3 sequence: CASSLDVKALEAFF. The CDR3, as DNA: TGCGCCAGCAGCTTGGATGTGAAAGCGTTGGAAGCTTTCTTT.

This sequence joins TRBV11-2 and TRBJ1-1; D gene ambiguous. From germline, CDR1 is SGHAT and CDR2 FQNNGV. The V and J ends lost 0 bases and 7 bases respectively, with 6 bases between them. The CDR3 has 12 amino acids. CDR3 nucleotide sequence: TGTGCCAGCAGCTTAGATCGAGGTGAAGCTTTCTTT. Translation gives CASSLDRGEAFF.

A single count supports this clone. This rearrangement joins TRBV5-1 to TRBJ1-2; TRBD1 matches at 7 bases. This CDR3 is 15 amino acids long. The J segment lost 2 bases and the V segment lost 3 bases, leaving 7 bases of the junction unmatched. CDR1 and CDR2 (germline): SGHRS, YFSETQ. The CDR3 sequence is CASSSQSTGNYGYTF. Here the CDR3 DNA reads TGCGCCAGCAGCTCTCAATCGACAGGGAACTATGGCTACACCTTC.

In DNA form, the CDR3 reads TGTGCCACGCAGCCAGGGGGACTAGACCAAGAGACCCAGTACTTC. It is translated as CATQPGGLDQETQYF. The chain has TRBV3-1 (or the pseudogene TRBV3-2) and TRBJ2-5, with TRBD2 as a possible D gene (8 bases). Germline V gene data show CDR1 as LGHDT and CDR2 as YNNKEL (reference sequence). The CDR3 contains 15 residues. V shed 10 bases and J shed 0 bases, with 18 bases lying between them.

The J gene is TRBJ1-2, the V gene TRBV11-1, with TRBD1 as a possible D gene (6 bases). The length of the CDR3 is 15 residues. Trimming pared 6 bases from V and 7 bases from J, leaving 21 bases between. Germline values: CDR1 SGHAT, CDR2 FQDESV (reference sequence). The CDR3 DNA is TGTGCCAGCAGTCCCCGAACAGGGTCGGATGCTGGCTACACCTTC. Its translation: CASSPRTGSDAGYTF.